This T cell receptor (beta chain) was captured in a study of blood T cell repertoires in COVID-19. Across the whole study: The study drew acute and convalescent COVID-19 samples from the United States, Italy and Spain. PBMCs, B-cell-depleted T cells, or T cells provided the cDNA or gDNA that made up the material.

Original processing methods: The assay estimated nucleated cells by amplifying reference gene primers. Measured with immunoSEQ multiplex PCR; TCRdb has only the in-frame clones, and not every one. V and J calls and clone size come straight from that table; D and trimming were deduced from the DNA. Among some 260,000 clones listed, roughly three quarters were seen once. The material sequenced was peripheral blood. The origin of this receptor is a woman aged 40-49 years with active or convalescent COVID-19.

The CDR3 DNA follows: TGTGCCAGCAGCTCTGACGGGGCCGCCAGGGGGGACGAGCAGTACTTC. Its protein product is CASSSDGAARGDEQYF. The chain recombines TRBV11-2 with TRBJ2-7; maybe TRBD1 (7 bases). The CDR3 length is 16 residues. V lost 4 bases, J lost 5 bases, and 21 bases lay in between. CDR1 and CDR2 from the germline V gene are SGHAT and FQNNGV.